This is a list of T cell receptor beta chains from one sample in a study of cytomegalovirus exposure and HLA in healthy donors. Assay: immunoSEQ multiplex PCR; the TCRdb copy retains only in-frame clones and omits some. Seen here are about 170,000 clones, around 80% observed once, and the top ten hold just over 4.5%. The specimen was PBMCs. The receptors originated from a woman between 50 and 59 years old in good health and CMV-seropositive. CDR3s include the opening cysteine and the closing phenylalanine or tryptophan. The D gene is left open where the match is weak. The size of a clone is reported for some rows only, either as once, few or many, or as a class for expanded clones.

d_call | j_call | v_call | clone_size | cdr3_nt | cdr3_aa
TRBD2 | TRBJ2-1 | TRBV19 | - | TGTGCCAGTAGTCCCGCGAGACTAGCTACGGGCGATGAGCAGTTCTTC | CASSPARLATGDEQFF
- | TRBJ1-2 | TRBV4-1 | - | TGCGCCAGCAGCCAAGAGGACAGTCGCTATGGCTACACCTTC | CASSQEDSRYGYTF
TRBD1 | TRBJ2-1 | TRBV2 | - | TGTGCCAGCATCTTGGGACAGAACTACAATGAGCAGTTCTTC | CASILGQNYNEQFF
TRBD1 | TRBJ1-2 | TRBV30 | - | TGTGCCTGGACCCAGGACAGGGCGTATGGCTACACCTTC | CAWTQDRAYGYTF
- | TRBJ1-5 | TRBV7-2 | - | TGTGCCAGCAGCCCTTCCAATCAGCCCCAGCATTTT | CASSPSNQPQHF
- | TRBJ1-6 | TRBV6-1 | few | TGTGCCAGCAGTGATACTTTCGAAAATTCACCCCTCCACTTT | CASSDTFENSPLHF
TRBD2 | TRBJ2-3 | TRBV9 | few | TGTGCCAGCAGTGAATTTATGTCTAGCGGGGGGATCACAGATACGCAGTATTTT | CASSEFMSSGGITDTQYF
- | TRBJ1-2 | TRBV6-1 | - | TGTGCCAGCAGTGAACTCTCCCGAAACCAGGGCTACACCTTC | CASSELSRNQGYTF
TRBD1 | TRBJ1-1 | TRBV18 | - | TGTGCCAGCTCACGAGCCCGGGACAGGGGCACTGAAGCTTTCTTT | CASSRARDRGTEAFF
TRBD1 | TRBJ1-5 | TRBV7-2 | - | TGTGCCAGCAGCTACACAGGGGATAATCAGCCCCAGCATTTT | CASSYTGDNQPQHF
TRBD1 | TRBJ2-5 | TRBV6-6 | - | TGTGCCAGCAGTACCCGGGACAGAAGAGAGACCCAGTACTTC | CASSTRDRRETQYF
- | TRBJ2-1 | TRBV19 | - | TGTGCCAGTAGTAGTGGGGGGGCGACGAATGAGCAGTTCTTC | CASSSGGATNEQFF
- | TRBJ2-7 | TRBV27 | once | TGTGCCAGCAGTTTTAAGCCGGGAAACTACGAGCAGTACTTT | CASSFKPGNYEQYF
- | TRBJ1-1 | TRBV6-6 | - | TGTGCCAGCAGCCGCGATCTTCGGACTGAAGCTTTCTTT | CASSRDLRTEAFF
TRBD2 | TRBJ2-2 | TRBV30 | few | TGTGCCTGGAGCGCCCTGGGACTAGCGGGGGGGAACACCGGGGAGCTGTTTTTT | CAWSALGLAGGNTGELFF
- | TRBJ1-2 | TRBV16 | once | TGTGCCAGCAGCTTATTAGGGGCAGGTGGCTACACCTTC | CASSLLGAGGYTF
- | TRBJ1-1 | TRBV19 | - | TGTGCCAGTAGTATAGGACAACTGAACACTGAAGCTTTCTTT | CASSIGQLNTEAFF
TRBD2 | TRBJ2-1 | TRBV12-5 | - | TGTGCTAGTGGTTTAGGAGCTAGCGGGAATGAGCAGTTCTTC | CASGLGASGNEQFF
TRBD2 | TRBJ2-1 | TRBV28 | - | TGTGCCAGCAGTTTATCTAGCGGGAGGGCCACTGAGCAGTTCTTC | CASSLSSGRATEQFF
- | TRBJ1-2 | TRBV5-1 | - | TGCGCCAGCAGCCCCCGTTCGGGGGGCTACACCTTC | CASSPRSGGYTF
TRBD2 | TRBJ2-7 | TRBV23-1 | - | TGCGCCAGTAAAGAGCTCGGGGTTGAACAGCGGGGTACCTACGAGCAGTACTTC | CASKELGVEQRGTYEQYF
- | TRBJ1-4 | TRBV18 | - | TGTGCCAGCTCAAAGGGGTCATCATCACAAACAACTAATGAAAAACTGTTTTTT | CASSKGSSSQTTNEKLFF
TRBD1 | TRBJ1-5 | TRBV28 | - | TGTGCCAGCAGTCCGGGACAGGGGCTTAGCAATCAGCCCCAGCATTTT | CASSPGQGLSNQPQHF
- | TRBJ2-3 | TRBV7-3 | - | TGTGCCAGCAGCGCATCTAGCGTCCCAGATACGCAGTATTTT | CASSASSVPDTQYF
TRBD1 | TRBJ1-2 | TRBV6-6 | - | TGTGCCAGCAGTCAACCTCCGGGACAGGGGGCCAAAGGCTACACCTTC | CASSQPPGQGAKGYTF
TRBD1 | TRBJ1-5 | TRBV7-9 | - | TGTGCCAGCAGCTTAGGGGGACAGTTTAATCAGCCCCAGCATTTT | CASSLGGQFNQPQHF
- | TRBJ2-3 | TRBV14 | - | TGTGCCAGCAGCCAACTGAACGGTAGCCCCACAGATACGCAGTATTTT | CASSQLNGSPTDTQYF
TRBD2 | TRBJ2-7 | TRBV7-9 | once | TGTTCCAGCAGCCAGGCTTTCGAGGCTAGCGGGATTTACGAGCAGTACTTC | CSSSQAFEASGIYEQYF
- | TRBJ1-4 | TRBV7-8 | - | TGTGCCAGCAGCTCCTCGCGGGGGAATGAAAAACTGTTTTTT | CASSSSRGNEKLFF
- | TRBJ1-4 | TRBV25-1 | - | TGTGCCAGCAGTGATCGCAGGGGCAGTGAAAAACTGTTTTTT | CASSDRRGSEKLFF
TRBD2 | TRBJ2-5 | TRBV7-9 | - | TGTGCCAGCAGCTTGTCTAGCGGGGGGTTACGAGAGACCCAGTACTTC | CASSLSSGGLRETQYF
- | TRBJ1-5 | TRBV27 | - | TGTGCCAGCAGTTTGGGGCACCACCAGCCCCAGCATTTT | CASSLGHHQPQHF
- | TRBJ1-1 | TRBV14 | - | TGTGCCAGCAGCCTCATAGGGGCGTACACTGAAGCTTTCTTT | CASSLIGAYTEAFF
- | TRBJ2-1 | TRBV2 | - | TGTGCCAGCAGTGCCCCGCCGGGCTACAATGAGCAGTTCTTC | CASSAPPGYNEQFF
TRBD1 | TRBJ1-5 | TRBV6-4 | - | TGTGCCAGCAGTGACTCGAAAGGACAGGGGCATGATGGCAATCAGCCCCAGCATTTT | CASSDSKGQGHDGNQPQHF
TRBD1 | TRBJ1-2 | TRBV18 | - | TGTGCCAGCTCACGCGGGACAGATCATGGCTACACCTTC | CASSRGTDHGYTF
TRBD1 | TRBJ1-2 | TRBV6-5 | - | TGTGCCAGCAGTTACTCGAGTACAGGGGGGAATGGCTACACCTTC | CASSYSSTGGNGYTF
- | TRBJ2-7 | TRBV29-1 | - | TGCAGCGTTGAGGGGGCGCGCTCCCACGAGCAGTACTTC | CSVEGARSHEQYF
- | TRBJ1-6 | TRBV6-1 | - | TGTGCCAGCAGTGGGAGGACTGTACTCAGCTCCTATAATTCACCCCTCCACTTT | CASSGRTVLSSYNSPLHF
- | TRBJ1-5 | TRBV6-5 | - | TGTGCCAGCAGTTACTCGGAGTCAAATCAGCCCCAGCATTTT | CASSYSESNQPQHF